This T cell receptor (beta chain) is drawn from a study of T cell responses to AZD1222 COVID-19 vaccine. Repertoires were generated with immunoSEQ multiplex PCR, while TCRdb's copy carries only in-frame clones and drops some. Of about 19,000 clones listed, approximately 80% are singletons. Second-dose intervals near 4 or 12 weeks were combined. Details on this clone: Its antigen remains unidentified.

Overall study findings and caveats: Clonal diversity was possibly underestimated, and the donors were mostly white British, with more females. The peak T cell response came first, and repertoires were sampled only after it.

This CDR3 contains 11 residues. The origin of this receptor is an adult who received the AZD1222 COVID-19 vaccine. This sample comprised peripheral blood, obtained 28 days after the second AZD1222 dose. The V gene is TRBV12-3 or TRBV12-4, the J gene TRBJ1-5; 10 bases line up with TRBD1. As DNA, the CDR3 is TGTGCGACAGGGGGCGGTCAGCCCCAGCATTTT. As protein: CATGGGQPQHF.